The entry below describes one TCR beta chain. Its cognate antigen has yet to be identified. In total, approximately 690 healthy bone marrow donors made up the cohort. Cohort members were all nominally healthy when sampled, although unrecorded immune exposures were likely present. The donor tested CMV seronegative, placing the donor among the 300 to 400 seronegative members of the cohort. A peripheral blood sample was provided by each donor, and peripheral blood mononuclear cells were used for TCR beta sequencing. Genomic DNA was extracted from the blood cell samples with the Qiagen DNeasy Blood Extraction Kit. This sample was included in a study of cytomegalovirus exposure and HLA in healthy donors (dated by TCRdb to 2017 to 2019). Turning to the overall study: An earlier analysis of more than 550 of the donors reported about 300 Gb of sequence data and 95 million to 140 million unique TCR beta sequences obtained from roughly 180 million T cells. Donor age, sex, ethnicity and CMV serostatus were compiled together with the repertoire data. Genome-wide SNP genotypes for about 65% of the roughly 670 donors were used in a later genetic analysis, which treated that subset as a discovery cohort. The number of typed donors differed by locus: about 629-630 for A, B, C, DRB1 and DQB1; approximately 520 for DQA1; about 600 for DPA1; and roughly 450 for DPB1. To study patterns of TCR occurrence, a later analysis re-analyzed previously published TCR beta repertoires from around 700 donors and added high-resolution HLA genotyping. The later analysis used no new phenotypic data to find candidate immune exposures, relying instead on TCR beta sequences and their occurrence across donors. The study used immunosequencing to profile the T cell repertoires of 666 subjects and linked those repertoires to cytomegalovirus serostatus. An earlier analysis of approximately 500 of the donors applied high-throughput TCR beta sequencing to assess whether each TCR beta V gene segment acted as functional or pseudogenic. Roughly 5 DR-DQ haplotypes were treated as single units for association and clustering because of strong linkage in the cohort. Of the roughly 400 genotyped donors, less than 85% were placed in the genetic ancestry cluster associated with self-reported Caucasian donors. To predict cytomegalovirus infection status, the study combined high-throughput TCR immunosequencing, statistical association of individual TCRs with disease status, and machine learning. On average, 235,054 unique TCR beta nucleotide sequences were sequenced per donor among fewer than 500 genotyped donors of the cohort, with roughly 18% of those sequences being non-productive. About 300 gigabases of sequencing data and 70 million to 85 million unique TCR sequences were included in an early release covering roughly 700 HLA-typed donors. HLA typing included class I and class II loci at four-digit resolution. Besides the first cohort of around 700 subjects, a separate validation cohort made up of 90 to 150 different subjects was used. All discovery cohort repertoires had been generated on a single sequencing platform. The study was designed to test whether signatures of past pathogen exposure could be identified by cataloging public T cell receptors. Here is what the overall study found, with its caveats: The earlier analysis of 587 of the donors excluded approximately 15 rarely observed V segments, including chromosome 9 orphons, because counts were too low. In a later analysis, TCR association rates were found to vary across HLA loci, with the most associated TCRs seen for DRB1 alleles and the fewest for HLA-C alleles. While some public TCRs were present in many individuals, most TCR sequences turned up only very rarely across donors. When HLA alleles, especially DR and DQ, strongly co-occurred, attributing TCR associations to individual alleles was difficult. In vitro tests confirmed that a few of the cytomegalovirus-associated TCR beta chains recognize cytomegalovirus antigens. According to a later analysis, most CMV-associated TCR beta chains appeared to be HLA-restricted, and the HLA associations seemed to be driven largely by CMV exposure. It was suggested by the authors that the approach could potentially be generalized to other disease states and immunological phenotypes. Because the 87-base-pair reads could not distinguish some IMGT-functional V segments, including TRBV6-2 and TRBV6-3, those segments were excluded. HLA typing was unavailable for some donors at each locus, so association tests used only the typed subset. In a later genetic analysis, fewer N-insertions in productive TCRs were reported among donors in an Asian-associated ancestry cluster than the roughly 700-donor mean. In this cohort, only TCR beta chains were sequenced, and detectable features were limited by the absence of alpha or paired-chain data. A total of about 150 TCR beta chains were listed by the study as associated with cytomegalovirus. In a later analysis, several top co-occurrence clusters were reported to appear linked to parvovirus B19, influenza, CMV and Epstein-Barr virus. CMV serostatus was the only immune exposure information available for the cohort. A further reported finding was that TCR beta sequences accurately predicted the HLA-A and HLA-B alleles for most subjects in the first cohort. A later analysis found that HLA-associated TCR beta chains were more clonally expanded and had lower generation probabilities than equally common non-associated chains. A later genetic analysis associated a missense DCLRE1C variant with V-gene and J-gene trimming of TCR beta chains, and an independent cohort replicated the association. Sequencing depth was assumed to be roughly uniform across donors in the presence/absence analyses, though that assumption may not hold. Correlated functional status among segregating V segments might reflect linkage disequilibrium, but an unknown experimental factor could not be ruled out. A group of highly shared sequence variants was considered likely to be a technical artifact of the sequencing pipeline. In a later analysis, some 18,000 TCR beta sequences were associated with specific HLA alleles at a false discovery rate of 0.05. The classifier was reported to diagnose cytomegalovirus status with high specificity and sensitivity in both the original cohort and the validation cohort. In an earlier analysis of some 540 of the donors, most TCR beta V segments appeared in productive rearrangements about 87% or about 30% of the time, broadly matching IMGT annotations.

The library relied on the immunoSEQ multiplex PCR assay. For the multiplex PCR, a mixture combining 60 forward primers for TCR Vbeta segments and 13 reverse primers for TCR Jbeta segments was used. Amplification of the CDR3 region of rearranged TCR beta genes was performed with a multiplex PCR assay on genomic DNA. The amplified TCR beta libraries were sequenced on the Illumina HiSeq System as 87-base-pair reads. As for the original processing: Across the 640 or so repertoires, a later analysis counted 80 million or so unique TCR beta chains, roughly 11 million of which were shared by at least two donors. A nearest-neighbor algorithm error-corrected the raw reads and collapsed the reads into unique sequences, merging closely related sequences to remove PCR and sequencing errors. Alignment of CDR3 sequences to IMGT reference sequences was used to assign V, D and J gene segments. For a sequence to be retained, at least a six-nucleotide match to both a V gene segment and a J gene segment was required. Rearrangements were called productive when the CDR3 lacked stop codons and stayed in frame with V and J; all others were non-productive. Following IMGT convention, CDR3 was defined as the stretch from the second conserved V-encoded cysteine to the conserved J-encoded phenylalanine. In an earlier analysis of 500 to 650 of the donors, sequences lacking an unambiguous match to a single V gene segment were excluded. An earlier analysis of 587 of the donors classified V segments as functional when productive rearrangements were above 56.7% and as segregating when the standard deviation between donors was above 5%. A statistical classification framework was developed to diagnose cytomegalovirus status using the catalog of TCR beta chain sequences. V and J gene assignment, in a later analysis, came from comparing TCR nucleotide sequences with IMGT/GENE-DB human TR gene sequences. The TCRdist pipeline was used in a later analysis to assign CDR3 sequences and most-parsimonious VDJ recombination scenarios. A later analysis defined each TCR beta chain by its CDR3 amino acid sequence plus V-gene family, and excluded reads lacking a unique V-gene family. As a way to deal with suspected cross-contamination and a sequencing artifact, a later analysis dropped over 550 nucleotide sequences that were highly shared and had low generation probability. In a later analysis, a clonal expansion index for each public chain was calculated from normalized within-repertoire ranks of inferred template counts. In a later analysis, generation probabilities were computed with a VDJ recombination model fitted to out-of-frame rearrangements, and the resulting probabilities were checked against IGoR. In a later analysis, hypergeometric tests were used to score TCR-TCR, TCR-HLA and TCR-CMV co-occurrence, with a repertoire-size bias correction applied to TCR pairs. A later analysis estimated false discovery rates by permuting HLA or CMV assignments 20 times. In a later analysis, co-occurring TCRs were grouped using DBSCAN, and TCRdist sequence similarity was added for clustering within HLA-allele-positive subsets. Co-occurrence clustering excluded repertoires with fewer than 30,000 or more than 120,000 public chains, plus five with anomalous nucleotide sharing. TCRdb's version of the immuneACCESS table is confined to in-frame rearrangements and falls short of the full clone set. An unresolved V gene accounts for under half of the shortfall where checked; the remainder is of unknown origin. V and J calls and clone size are copied from that table; D and trimming were computed from the DNA. This sample's records show 100,000 to 150,000 clones. The ten largest clones add up to about 2.2% of the sample.

In the germline V gene, CDR1 corresponds to SNHLY and CDR2 to FYNNEI. Measured from the cysteine to the phenylalanine, the CDR3 is 17 residues long. CDR3 DNA is the only sequence kept; it has 51 bases, read in frame from the first base. Trimming leaves V shorter by 3 bases and J shorter by 2 bases, with the junction holding 9 bases beyond the gene matches. The sequence was collected from a man aged 35 to 55 in good health and CMV-seronegative. In this chain, TRBV2 is recombined with TRBJ2-3; 9 nucleotides in the junction match TRBD1. Specimen: PBMCs. At the DNA level, the sequence is TGTGCCAGCAGTGACACGTGGGGACAGGGATCCACAGATACGCAGTATTTT. Translation gives CASSDTWGQGSTDTQYF.